This record looks at one T cell receptor beta chain sequence and its context. One end of the junction varies from germline; a read error may be responsible. Produced via immunoSEQ multiplex PCR; TCRdb's table is partial and in-frame only. The table lists fewer than 75,000 clones, approximately 89% of them singletons. The source of the sample is a study of blood T cell repertoires in COVID-19. This clonotype was sampled from a man between 60 and 70 years old with acute or convalescent COVID-19. Source material: peripheral blood.

This CDR3 is CASSLGGGGNTIYF. CDR3 sequence (DNA): TGCGCCAGCAGTTTGGGGGGAGGTGGAAACACCATATATTTT. The genes are TRBV5-1 and TRBJ1-3; D possibly corresponds to TRBD1 (5 bases). This CDR3 has 14 amino acids. The germline gives CDR1 SGHRS, CDR2 YFSETQ.